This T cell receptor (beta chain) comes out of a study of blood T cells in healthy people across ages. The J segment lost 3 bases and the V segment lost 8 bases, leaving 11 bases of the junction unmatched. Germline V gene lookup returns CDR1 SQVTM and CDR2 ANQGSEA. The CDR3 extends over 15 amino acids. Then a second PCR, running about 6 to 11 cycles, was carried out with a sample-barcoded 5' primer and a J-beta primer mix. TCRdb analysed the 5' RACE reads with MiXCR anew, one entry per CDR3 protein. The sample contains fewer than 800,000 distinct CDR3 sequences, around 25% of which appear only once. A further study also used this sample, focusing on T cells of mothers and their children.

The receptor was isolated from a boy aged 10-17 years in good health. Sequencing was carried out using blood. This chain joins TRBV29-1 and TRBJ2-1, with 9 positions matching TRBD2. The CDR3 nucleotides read TGCAGCACGCAGGGCAGACTAGCGGACTACAATGAGCAGTTCTTC. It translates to CSTQGRLADYNEQFF.